Presented here are 32 T cell receptor beta chains from one specimen sequenced in a study of shared T cell receptors in the human thymus (dated by TCRdb to about 2021). The protocol used for the library was the immunoSEQ multiplex PCR assay. TCRdb holds this immuneACCESS table with in-frame rearrangements only. Some clones are missing; in checked studies, unresolved V genes explain under half, and the rest has no known cause. Here the sample has roughly 660,000 clones; roughly 88% occur a single time. 0.01% of the sample is in the top ten clones. This sample was shared with a second study, whose subject was human thymus T cells.

Specimen: thymocytes. The receptor set was obtained from a boy under three years old with a congenital heart defect. Donor details come from another sample of the same person, matched by shared clones.

V usage is TRBV29-1 and J usage is TRBJ2-3, with 9 bases fitting TRBD1. Trimming took 7 bases from V and 5 from J; bases not matched to a gene: 10. Germline V gene sequence: CDR1 SQVTM, CDR2 ANQGSEA. The CDR3 runs 14 residues. The CDR3 region is CSGSSGTGRDTQYF. In DNA, the CDR3 is TGCAGCGGAAGCTCCGGGACAGGGAGAGATACGCAGTATTTT.

The chain couples TRBV4-3 to TRBJ2-7; 11 bases are shared with TRBD2. This CDR3 is built from 15 residues. The J segment lost 7 bases and the V segment lost 4 bases, leaving 9 bases of the junction unmatched. Germline lookup yields CDR1 LGHNA and CDR2 YSLEER. The CDR3 protein is CASSPGRLAGKEQYF. DNA for the CDR3: TGCGCCAGCAGCCCAGGGAGACTAGCGGGAAAAGAGCAGTACTTC.

This chain connects TRBV28 to TRBJ1-2, with TRBD1 identical over 9 bases. The CDR3 is 14 residues long. With V trimmed by 3 bases and J by 6 bases, 5 bases remained unmatched. In germline, CDR1 is MDHEN, CDR2 SYDVKM. CDR3 in amino acids: CASSLGQGTDGYTF. The CDR3 DNA reads TGTGCCAGCAGTTTGGGACAGGGTACGGATGGCTACACCTTC.

A single count supports this clone. This CDR3 is CASSFDRVGMNTEAFF. The CDR3 DNA reads as TGCGCCAGCAGCTTTGACAGGGTGGGGATGAACACTGAAGCTTTCTTT. V is TRBV5-1 and J is TRBJ1-1; 7 bases line up with TRBD1. The germline V gene encodes CDR1 SGHRS and CDR2 YFSETQ. This CDR3 has 16 amino acids. Trimming at V came to 2 bases and at J to 0 bases, leaving 7 bases not matched to a gene.

The V call is TRBV4-2, the J call TRBJ1-2; maybe TRBD1 (5 bases). V lost 0 bases to trimming and J lost 3 bases, with 14 bases between them. The germline V gene has CDR1 LGHNA and CDR2 YNFKEQ. The CDR3 has 16 residues. CDR3 amino acids: CASSQDTPRGYYGYTF. CDR3 sequence (DNA): TGTGCCAGCAGCCAAGATACTCCTAGGGGTTACTATGGCTACACCTTC.

The chain links TRBV5-6 to TRBJ2-7; 7 bases match TRBD2. Germline loops: CDR1 SGHDT, CDR2 YYEEEE. The CDR3 spans 14 residues. The V segment lost 10 bases and the J segment 5 bases; nucleotides outside the gene matches: 15. CDR3 region: CASGAGMFSDEQYF. DNA of the CDR3: TGTGCCTCAGGAGCGGGAATGTTCAGCGACGAGCAGTACTTC.

The rearrangement joins TRBV28 to TRBJ2-1, with D perhaps TRBD2 (6 bases). Trimming left V 7 bases short and J 7 bases short, with 20 bases between. The germline V gene has CDR1 MDHEN and CDR2 SYDVKM. The CDR3 contains 15 residues. This chain's CDR3 is CASITRGAPRNEQFF. CDR3 bases: TGTGCCAGCATCACTCGCGGGGCGCCTCGGAATGAGCAGTTCTTC.

V and J are TRBV19 and TRBJ2-1, with TRBD2 as a possible D gene (7 bases). This CDR3 spans 18 amino acids. Germline values: CDR1 LNHDA, CDR2 SQIVND (reference sequence). With 5 bases removed from V and 3 bases from J, the gap between germline ends came to 23 bases. The CDR3 DNA is TGTGCCAGTAGTCCACAGGGAGGAGCGGGACTACACTACAATGAGCAGTTCTTC. This codes for CASSPQGGAGLHYNEQFF.

This rearrangement joins TRBV2 to TRBJ1-1; no firm D call. Germline assignment: CDR1 SNHLY and CDR2 FYNNEI. Trimming pared 4 bases from V and 6 bases from J, leaving 15 bases between. The CDR3 spans 14 residues. The CDR3 is CASSVGDNEAEAFF. CDR3 nucleotide sequence: TGTGCCAGCAGTGTGGGAGACAATGAGGCTGAAGCTTTCTTT. The complete variable domain, with remaining parts taken from reference TRBV2 and TRBJ1-1, reads EPEVTQTPSHQVTQMGQEVILRCVPISNHLYFYWYRQILGQKVEFLVSFYNNEISEKSEIFDDQFSVERPDGSNFTLKIRSTKLEDSAMYFCASSVGDNEAEAFFGQGTRLTVV.

V gene TRBV28 combines with J gene TRBJ2-1, with 7 bases identical to TRBD2. The CDR3 covers 20 residues. The V segment lost 5 bases and the J segment 3 bases; nucleotides outside the gene matches: 22. The V gene's germline CDR1 is MDHEN and CDR2 SYDVKM. The CDR3 bases are TGTGCCAGCAGTCCAGACCCTACTAGCGAGACTCCCAACGTCTACAATGAGCAGTTCTTC. Its protein is CASSPDPTSETPNVYNEQFF.

The chain has TRBV5-1 and TRBJ2-2, with 9 bases that match TRBD2. This CDR3 is 17 amino acids long. Germline CDR1 SGHRS, CDR2 YFSETQ. Trimming cost V 0 bases and J 6 bases; bases outside gene matches: 9. The CDR3 sequence: CASSLAGSGRIAGELFF. In DNA, the CDR3 is TGCGCCAGCAGCTTGGCCGGGAGCGGGAGGATCGCCGGGGAGCTGTTTTTT.

The chain uses TRBV9 and TRBJ2-2, with 10 nucleotides matching TRBD2. V was pared by 2 bases and J by 7 bases, with 11 bases of the junction left unmatched. The CDR3 covers 17 residues. CDR1 is SGDLS, CDR2 YYNGEE, per germline. CDR3 region: CASSVRVEREGRGELFF. DNA for the CDR3: TGTGCCAGCAGCGTTCGAGTGGAGCGGGAGGGCCGCGGGGAGCTGTTTTTT.

The chain uses TRBV27 and TRBJ1-4; TRBD1 is a possible D gene (6 bases). V was cut by 3 bases and J by 3 bases, with 11 bases left in between. The CDR3 contains 15 residues. Germline values: CDR1 MNHEY, CDR2 SMNVEV (reference sequence). In DNA form, the CDR3 reads TGTGCCAGCAGTTTCAGGGGTAGAGCTAATGAAAAACTGTTTTTT. This codes for CASSFRGRANEKLFF. Looking up the rest from reference TRBV27 and TRBJ1-4 gives the full variable domain: EAQVTQNPRYLITVTGKKLTVTCSQNMNHEYMSWYRQDPGLGLRQIYYSMNVEVTDKGDVPEGYKVSRKEKRNFPLILESPSPNQTSLYFCASSFRGRANEKLFFGSGTQLSVL.

The chain recombines TRBV2 with TRBJ2-3, with D perhaps matching TRBD2 (5 bases). The CDR3 covers 13 residues. Trimming took 8 bases from V and 1 from J, leaving 10 bases between them. Germline V gene sequence: CDR1 SNHLY, CDR2 FYNNEI. The CDR3 DNA sequence: TGTGCCAGCGGTCCGGAGGGCACAGATACGCAGTATTTT. This codes for CASGPEGTDTQYF.

This chain links TRBV19 with TRBJ1-5; the D gene is possibly TRBD1 (5 bases). Germline CDR1 LNHDA, CDR2 SQIVND (reference sequence). Trimming left V 10 bases short and J 0 bases short, with 16 bases between. The CDR3 extends over 15 amino acids. CDR3 DNA sequence: TGTGCCACCTCGTGGGGGGGAAATAGCAATCAGCCCCAGCATTTT. Its protein product is CATSWGGNSNQPQHF.

A single count supports this clone. The chain joins TRBV9 to TRBJ1-5; D gene unclear. The CDR3 loop spans 13 amino acids. V lost 0 bases and J lost 4, with 5 bases in between. Germline V gives CDR1 SGDLS, CDR2 YYNGEE. The CDR3 coding sequence is TGTGCCAGCAGCGTAGGAGCTAATCAGCCCCAGCATTTT. This translates into CASSVGANQPQHF.

The chain has TRBV4-3 and TRBJ2-1; 7 bases agree with TRBD2. The CDR3 length is 17 residues. V was clipped by 0 bases and J by 7 bases; unmatched bases: 12. CDR1 LGHNA and CDR2 YSLEER come from the germline V gene. CDR3 loop: CASSQDPAGWEGNEQFF. In DNA form, the CDR3 reads TGCGCCAGCAGCCAAGATCCAGCGGGCTGGGAGGGGAATGAGCAGTTCTTC.

The chain links TRBV19 to TRBJ2-6; 9 positions match TRBD2. This CDR3 contains 19 residues. V shed 5 bases and J 1 base; nucleotides not matched to a gene: 12. CDR1 and CDR2 (germline): LNHDA, SQIVND (reference sequence). DNA for the CDR3: TGTGCCAGTAGTTTCCGCTTGCGGGAGGGCCGGTCTGGGGCCAACGTCCTGACTTTC. Translating gives CASSFRLREGRSGANVLTF.

This chain uses TRBV4-2 with TRBJ1-1; 7 positions agree with TRBD1. The CDR3 covers 18 residues. Trimming removed 0 bases from V and 1 base from J; junction bases left unmatched: 11. The germline gives CDR1 LGHNA, CDR2 YNFKEQ. Here the CDR3 reads CASSQDTRDRDQNTEAFF. The DNA of the CDR3 is TGTGCCAGCAGCCAAGATACACGCGACAGGGATCAGAACACTGAAGCTTTCTTT.

V is TRBV7-2 and J is TRBJ2-7; D is uncertain. Germline CDR1 reads SGHTA; CDR2 reads FQGNSA. This CDR3 is built from 14 residues. Trimming pared 1 base from V and 0 bases from J, leaving 7 bases between. CDR3: CASSLGQSSYEQYF. CDR3 in DNA: TGTGCCAGCAGCTTAGGGCAGTCCTCCTACGAGCAGTACTTC.

There are a few counts of this clone. The chain is built from TRBV27 and TRBJ1-1; D unclear. CDR1 MNHEY and CDR2 SMNVEV come from the germline V gene (reference sequence). This CDR3 is built from 16 residues. Between the trimmed V and J ends, which lost 5 bases and 1 base, there was a span of 17 bases. DNA for the CDR3: TGTGCCAGCAGTGGAGTACCGGGAAGAGGGAACACTGAAGCTTTCTTT. This encodes CASSGVPGRGNTEAFF.

CDR3 in amino acids: CASSEGASGLYEQYF. CDR3 DNA sequence: TGCGCCAGCAGTGAGGGGGCTAGCGGTCTCTACGAGCAGTACTTC. V is TRBV10-1 and J is TRBJ2-7, with 7 bases lining up with TRBD2. Trimming at V came to 2 bases and at J to 3 bases, leaving 7 bases not matched to a gene. Per the germline V gene, CDR1 is WNHNN and CDR2 is SYGVQD (reference sequence). The CDR3 has 15 amino acids.

This clone was recorded only once. The J gene is TRBJ2-7, the V gene TRBV30; 10 bases are a match to TRBD2. The CDR3 consists of 13 residues. The V and J ends lost 5 bases and 4 bases, in that order; junction bases with no gene match: 5. Germline CDR1 reads GTSNPN; CDR2 reads SVGIG (reference sequence). The DNA of the CDR3 is TGTGCCTGGGACCCTAGCGGGAGTTACGAGCAGTACTTC. It specifies CAWDPSGSYEQYF.

The chain employs TRBV27 and TRBJ2-7; TRBD2 might be the D (6 bases). The CDR3 has 16 residues. CDR1 MNHEY and CDR2 SMNVEV come from the germline V gene (reference sequence). Trimming left V 2 bases short and J 2 bases short, with 16 bases between. The CDR3 nucleotides read TGTGCCAGCAGTTTAGCCGGACGGGGGACTCCCTACGAGCAGTACTTC. Its translation: CASSLAGRGTPYEQYF.

V gene TRBV5-6 combines with J gene TRBJ1-1; D is perhaps TRBD1 (5 bases). The CDR3 runs to 14 residues. Trimming pared 2 bases from V and 4 bases from J, leaving 12 bases between. Germline-derived CDR1 and CDR2 are SGHDT and YYEEEE. In DNA, the CDR3 is TGTGCCAGCAGCTTATTGCCAGGGCCCACTGAAGCTTTCTTT. Encoded protein: CASSLLPGPTEAFF.

The rearrangement links TRBV4-3 to TRBJ2-1; 16 bases agree with TRBD2. The junction had 9 bases not matched to a gene; V was cut back by 4 bases and J by 3 bases. Germline assignment: CDR1 LGHNA and CDR2 YSLEER. This CDR3 is 19 amino acids long. CDR3 sequence reads: CASSPGTSGRGSGYNEQFF. For the CDR3, the DNA is TGCGCCAGCAGCCCCGGGACTAGCGGGAGGGGGTCCGGCTACAATGAGCAGTTCTTC.

This clone was observed a handful of times. J is TRBJ2-5 and V is TRBV13; D may be TRBD1 (6 bases). CDR1 PRHDT and CDR2 FYEKMQ come from the germline V gene (reference sequence). The CDR3 is made up of 18 amino acids. Trimming took 2 bases from V and 5 from J, leaving 24 bases between them. DNA for the CDR3: TGTGCCAGCAGCTTACGCTGGACGGGGACACATCCGTGGGAGACCCAGTACTTC. It specifies CASSLRWTGTHPWETQYF.

The CDR3 sequence is CASSHGQALDEQYF. The CDR3, as DNA: TGTGCCAGCAGCCATGGACAGGCCCTTGATGAGCAGTACTTC. The chain links TRBV5-6 to TRBJ2-7; 7 nucleotides align to TRBD1. The CDR3 spans 14 residues. CDR1 is SGHDT and CDR2 is YYEEEE in the germline V gene. Unmatched junction bases numbered 11, after V lost 4 bases and J lost 7 bases.

The chain is built from TRBV7-2 and TRBJ2-2; D may be TRBD1 (6 bases). The V gene lost 4 bases and the J gene lost 2 bases, with 14 bases spanning the gap. CDR1 is SGHTA, CDR2 FQGNSA, per germline. CDR3 size: 16 residues. Here the CDR3 reads CASSSSGTRNTGELFF. CDR3 DNA sequence: TGTGCCAGCAGCTCATCCGGGACACGCAACACCGGGGAGCTGTTTTTT.

The V and J genes are TRBV28 and TRBJ1-4; 7 bases are a match to TRBD1. J lost 7 bases, V lost 4 bases, and 6 bases had no gene match. This CDR3 is 14 amino acids long. Germline V gives CDR1 MDHEN, CDR2 SYDVKM. The CDR3 DNA reads TGTGCCAGCAGTTATCGGAACAGGGGTGAAAAACTGTTTTTT. Amino acid sequence: CASSYRNRGEKLFF.

The chain links TRBV19 to TRBJ2-2; 9 bases are a match to TRBD1. Germline V gene data show CDR1 as LNHDA and CDR2 as SQIVND (reference sequence). The CDR3 is 15 residues long. Trimming at V came to 2 bases and at J to 8 bases, leaving 6 bases not matched to a gene. CDR3 sequence (DNA): TGTGCCAGTAGTATACCGGACAGGGGAGGAGGGGAGCTGTTTTTT. Protein sequence: CASSIPDRGGGELFF.

V usage is TRBV5-1 and J usage is TRBJ2-5, with a possible D match to TRBD1 (5 bases). The J call may be faulty, since TRBJ2-7 better matches the DNA end. In germline, CDR1 is SGHRS, CDR2 YFSETQ. This CDR3 contains 15 residues. CDR3: CASSLDQGPEDEQYF. The CDR3 DNA sequence: TGCGCCAGCAGCTTGGATCAGGGCCCCGAGGACGAGCAGTACTTC.